A single sample gave rise to the 25 T cell receptor beta chains below, sequenced in a study of human thymus T cells. Resections obtained during corrective heart surgery supplied the thymus tissue. The data were produced by immunoSEQ multiplex PCR, yet TCRdb's version contains in-frame clones alone and is incomplete. Counted here are roughly 130,000 clones, around 94% occurring once; the ten biggest clones make up roughly 0.024%. The sequencing input was thymus tissue. These receptors all stem from a boy under three years old with a congenital heart defect but otherwise immunologically healthy.

V is TRBV9 and J is TRBJ1-2; D not certain. Germline V CDR1 and CDR2: SGDLS, YYNGEE. V lost 3 bases and J lost 8, with 14 bases in between. This CDR3 is 13 amino acids long. The CDR3 is CASSGPRVPGYTF. In DNA, the CDR3 is TGTGCCAGCAGCGGTCCCCGGGTCCCGGGCTACACCTTC. Full variable domain (rest looked up from reference TRBV9 and TRBJ1-2): DSGVTQTPKHLITATGQRVTLRCSPRSGDLSVYWYQQSLDQGLQFLIQYYNGEERAKGNILERFSAQQFPDLHSELNLSSLELGDSALYFCASSGPRVPGYTFGSGTRLTVV.

The chain recombines TRBV6-1 with TRBJ1-2; maybe TRBD1 (6 bases). Germline lookup yields CDR1 MNHNS and CDR2 SASEGT. The CDR3 covers 19 residues. Between the trimmed V and J ends, which lost 3 bases and 8 bases, there was a span of 31 bases. The CDR3 loop is CASSDARGAGPTFSLGYTF. CDR3 bases: TGTGCCAGCAGTGACGCCCGGGGGGCAGGCCCCACCTTCTCGCTGGGCTACACCTTC.

The chain employs TRBV6-1 and TRBJ1-1, with TRBD1 matching over 7 bases. Losses at the gene ends were 4 bases for V and 10 bases for J; bases not matched to a gene: 3. Germline V gene sequence: CDR1 MNHNS, CDR2 SASEGT. CDR3 length equals 11 residues. CDR3 DNA sequence: TGTGCCAGCAGTGGTCAGGGGGTAGCTTTCTTT. Its protein product is CASSGQGVAFF.

This rearrangement joins TRBV6-1 to TRBJ2-5, with 9 bases identical to TRBD2. The CDR3 has 16 residues. The V and J ends lost 3 bases and 2 bases, in that order; junction bases with no gene match: 7. The germline CDR1 and CDR2 sequences are MNHNS and SASEGT. The CDR3 DNA reads as TGTGCCAGCAGTGAGTCGGGGCGGGGGGGACAAGAGACCCAGTACTTC. Translated: CASSESGRGGQETQYF.

This clone has only one observation. This CDR3 reads CASSLVRGGAYEQYF. In nucleotides, the CDR3 is TGTGCCAGCAGCTTAGTCCGTGGGGGAGCGTACGAGCAGTACTTC. The chain carries TRBV7-9 and TRBJ2-7; either TRBD1 or TRBD2 may supply D (5 bases each). Germline V gene sequence: CDR1 SEHNR, CDR2 FQNEAQ (reference sequence). V lost 1 base, J lost 4 bases, and 14 bases lay in between. The CDR3 totals 15 residues.

The genes are TRBV9 and TRBJ1-2; D is ambiguous. The CDR3 spans 14 residues. Germline CDR1 and CDR2: SGDLS and YYNGEE. Trimming cost V 1 base and J 8 bases, with 15 bases left between them. The DNA of the CDR3 is TGTGCCAGCAGCGTAAGAGGTGGACTTGGCGGCTACACCTTC. This codes for CASSVRGGLGGYTF.

A single count supports this clone. V is TRBV7-2 and J is TRBJ2-2; 7 nucleotides align to TRBD2. Germline lookup yields CDR1 SGHTA and CDR2 FQGNSA. This CDR3 is built from 16 residues. V lost 5 bases to trimming and J lost 5 bases; unmatched junction nucleotides: 11. CDR3 bases: TGTGCCAGCAGCCATCAAGCGGGGACGGGGACCGGGGAGCTGTTTTTT. Protein sequence: CASSHQAGTGTGELFF.

As for this clone: Its ends do not fully match the called genes, so a read error is possible. This chain connects TRBV30 to TRBJ2-5; 7 nucleotides match TRBD2. The CDR3 totals 12 residues. CDR1 and CDR2 from the germline V gene are GTSNPN and SVGIG (reference sequence). The CDR3 DNA reads as TGTGCCTGGAGGCGGGAGCATGAGATCCAGTACTTC. Its protein is CAWRREHEIQYF. Full variable domain (remainder filled in from reference TRBV30 and TRBJ2-5): SQTIHQWPATLVQPVGSPLSLECTVEGTSNPNLYWYRQAAGRGLQLLFYSVGIGQISSEVPQNLSASRPQDRQFILSSKKLLLSDSGFYLCAWRREHEIQYFGPGTRLLVL.

V is TRBV5-1 and J is TRBJ2-7; D may be TRBD1 (6 bases). This CDR3 contains 15 residues. CDR1 is SGHRS, CDR2 YFSETQ, per germline. Trimming shortened V by 7 bases and J by 2 bases, and 19 bases separated the two germline ends. The CDR3 protein is CASRNQGPGTYEQYF. CDR3 DNA: TGCGCCAGCCGAAACCAGGGGCCTGGGACCTACGAGCAGTACTTC.

The V gene is TRBV4-1, the J gene TRBJ1-4; the D is unclear. CDR3 length equals 12 residues. CDR1 and CDR2 (germline): MGHRA, YSYEKL. V was pared by 2 bases and J by 8 bases, with 6 bases between. CDR3 protein: CASSQQKEKLFF. CDR3 sequence (DNA): TGCGCCAGCAGCCAACAAAAGGAAAAACTGTTTTTT.

This clone was seen just once. This sequence joins TRBV6-6 and TRBJ1-5, with 8 bases that match TRBD1. V was clipped by 6 bases and J by 7 bases; unmatched bases: 8. This CDR3 has 14 residues. The germline gives CDR1 MNHNY, CDR2 SVGAGI (reference sequence). The DNA of the CDR3 is TGTGCCAGCAGCCCCAGGGGGCACGGGCAGCCCCAGCATTTT. This gives the protein CASSPRGHGQPQHF.

The chain joins TRBV30 to TRBJ1-6; no clear D. V lost 0 bases, J lost 4 bases, and 19 bases lay in between. The germline V gene has CDR1 GTSNPN and CDR2 SVGIG (reference sequence). The CDR3 is 18 residues long. The CDR3 protein is CAWSVQFFDPLYNSPLHF. CDR3 nucleotide sequence: TGTGCCTGGAGTGTACAATTTTTTGACCCACTTTATAATTCACCCCTCCACTTT.

This clone was recorded once. This rearrangement joins TRBV7-8 to TRBJ1-2; D may be TRBD1 (6 bases). Looked up from germline, CDR1 is SGHVS and CDR2 is FQNEAQ. This CDR3 region has 13 residues. Trimming left V 3 bases short and J 5 bases short, with 10 bases between. CDR3 DNA sequence: TGTGCCAGCAGCTTGGGGGCGTGGTATGGCTACACCTTC. It encodes CASSLGAWYGYTF.

The gene calls are TRBV19 and TRBJ2-7; weak D call: TRBD2 (6 bases). The CDR3 sequence is 13 residues long. V gave up 6 bases and J gave up 6 bases, with 15 bases separating them. CDR1 is LNHDA, CDR2 SQIVND, per germline (reference sequence). CDR3 nucleotide sequence: TGTGCCAGTAGAAAGGGGATCGGGAGCGAGCAGTACTTC. Translation: CASRKGIGSEQYF.

The chain carries TRBV30 and TRBJ2-1; D gene ambiguous. The V end lost 2 bases, the J end lost 4 bases, and 6 bases lay between the germline ends. The CDR3 spans 12 residues. Germline lookup yields CDR1 GTSNPN and CDR2 SVGIG (reference sequence). In DNA form, the CDR3 reads TGTGCCTGGAGTAACGCTTACAATGAGCAGTTCTTC. It is translated as CAWSNAYNEQFF.

The CDR3 DNA reads TGTGCCAGCAGCGTAGTGACGGGGCCCTACAATGAGCAGTTCTTC. Translating it yields CASSVVTGPYNEQFF. J is TRBJ2-1 and V is TRBV9; D may match TRBD1 or TRBD2 (5 bases each). Deletions cut 0 bases from V and 2 bases from J, with 9 bases between. Germline V gene sequence: CDR1 SGDLS, CDR2 YYNGEE. The CDR3 loop spans 15 amino acids.

Only one count was recorded for this clone. This chain connects TRBV5-6 to TRBJ2-2; D may match TRBD1 or TRBD2 (5 bases each). The CDR3 runs to 16 residues. V was clipped by 4 bases and J by 5 bases, with 18 bases between them. Per germline, CDR1 SGHDT and CDR2 YYEEEE. In DNA form, the CDR3 reads TGTGCCAGCAGCCGATTACCGGGACGTATGACCGGGGAGCTGTTTTTT. Residues: CASSRLPGRMTGELFF.

The chain employs TRBV7-9 and TRBJ2-2, with 10 bases that match TRBD2. The ends lost 0 bases at V and 7 bases at J; junction bases unmatched: 5. CDR1 and CDR2 from the germline V gene are SEHNR and FQNEAQ (reference sequence). This CDR3 spans 16 amino acids. Here the CDR3 DNA reads TGTGCCAGCAGCTTAGCGTCGGCTAGCGGGGGCGGGGAGCTGTTTTTT. It yields the protein CASSLASASGGGELFF.

The chain has TRBV7-2 and TRBJ2-1; D gene uncertain. Germline V gives CDR1 SGHTA, CDR2 FQGNSA. V lost 1 base and J 4 bases, leaving 14 bases between the germline ends. The CDR3 consists of 16 residues. Here the CDR3 DNA reads TGTGCCAGCAGCTTAGGCGGCTACATTGGGTACAATGAGCAGTTCTTC. This sequence encodes CASSLGGYIGYNEQFF.

In its sample, this clone was seen once. The chain uses TRBV2 and TRBJ1-1, with 9 nucleotides matching TRBD1. Germline V lookup: CDR1 SNHLY, CDR2 FYNNEI. This CDR3 comprises 14 residues. V shed 6 bases and J 11 bases; nucleotides not matched to a gene: 13. The CDR3 DNA reads as TGTGCCAGCAGGCCCGACAGGGGGATGAAGGGTGCTTTCTTT. Its translation is CASRPDRGMKGAFF.

About this clone itself: An end of the junction does not agree with germline; a read error may underlie this. The chain joins TRBV6-1 to TRBJ2-5; TRBD2 matches 7 bases. The CDR3 loop spans 14 amino acids. From germline, CDR1 is MNHNS and CDR2 SASEGT. CDR3 residues: CASSEGRVGETQYF. The CDR3 bases are TGTGCCAGCAGCGAAGGGAGGGTTGGGGAGACCCAGTACTTC.

The CDR3: CASSPDRAYEQYF. The CDR3, as DNA: TGTGCCAGCAGCCCGGACAGAGCCTACGAGCAGTACTTC. This chain uses TRBV28 with TRBJ2-7; D is perhaps TRBD1 (6 bases). Germline V CDR1 and CDR2: MDHEN, SYDVKM. V was clipped by 6 bases and J by 2 bases, with 11 bases between them. CDR3 length equals 13 residues.

This sequence joins TRBV5-4 and TRBJ2-5; no firm D call. The germline CDR1 and CDR2 sequences are SGHNT and YYREEE (reference sequence). CDR3 length equals 13 residues. V was shortened by 0 bases and J by 2 bases, with 5 bases between the two germline ends. In DNA, the CDR3 is TGTGCCAGCAGCTTGGATACGCAAGAGACCCAGTACTTC. Its protein is CASSLDTQETQYF.

The rearrangement uses TRBV7-9 and TRBJ1-4; a possible D gene is TRBD1 (6 bases). V lost 7 bases and J 7 bases, leaving 16 bases between the germline ends. Germline CDR1 and CDR2: SEHNR and FQNEAQ (reference sequence). The CDR3 spans 14 residues. CDR3 nucleotides: TGTGCCAGCAACCCAGGGGATAAGGGTGAAAAACTGTTTTTT. As protein: CASNPGDKGEKLFF.

V gene TRBV28 combines with J gene TRBJ2-2; TRBD2 is a possible D gene (6 bases). V lost 2 bases to trimming and J lost 3 bases, with 10 bases between them. CDR3 size: 15 residues. The germline V gene encodes CDR1 MDHEN and CDR2 SYDVKM. The CDR3 loop reads CASSLEGRYTGELFF. In DNA form, the CDR3 reads TGTGCCAGCAGTTTAGAAGGGAGGTACACCGGGGAGCTGTTTTTT.